This T cell receptor (beta chain) originates from a study of blood T cell repertoires in COVID-19. Across the whole study: Researchers got acute and convalescent COVID-19 samples from the United States, Italy and Spain.

The authors' processing: Nucleated cell counts were estimated from reference gene primer amplification. Clones were read by immunoSEQ multiplex PCR, and TCRdb kept only the in-frame ones, dropping some. V, J and clone size are taken as reported in that table, and D and trimming were inferred from the DNA itself. The sample lists a few hundred thousand clones, about 90% seen once, with more than 0.9% in the top ten. The age range of participants was 18 to 89 years, with residence in about two dozen US areas. Cohorts were assigned according to the clinical history that participants reported. The V and J ends lost 0 bases and 7 bases, in that order; junction bases with no gene match: 9. Germline loops: CDR1 LGHDT, CDR2 YNNKEL (reference sequence). There are 17 residues in the CDR3.

The receptor comes from a woman younger than 45 who had recovered from COVID-19. The chain recombines TRBV3-1 (or the pseudogene TRBV3-2) with TRBJ2-4; 10 positions match TRBD2. The sample consisted of PBMCs or T cells enriched from blood (not recorded which). In nucleotides, the CDR3 is TGTGCCAGCAGCCAAGATCCCAGCGGGGGGGCCGTGAACATTCAGTACTTC. Encoded protein: CASSQDPSGGAVNIQYF.